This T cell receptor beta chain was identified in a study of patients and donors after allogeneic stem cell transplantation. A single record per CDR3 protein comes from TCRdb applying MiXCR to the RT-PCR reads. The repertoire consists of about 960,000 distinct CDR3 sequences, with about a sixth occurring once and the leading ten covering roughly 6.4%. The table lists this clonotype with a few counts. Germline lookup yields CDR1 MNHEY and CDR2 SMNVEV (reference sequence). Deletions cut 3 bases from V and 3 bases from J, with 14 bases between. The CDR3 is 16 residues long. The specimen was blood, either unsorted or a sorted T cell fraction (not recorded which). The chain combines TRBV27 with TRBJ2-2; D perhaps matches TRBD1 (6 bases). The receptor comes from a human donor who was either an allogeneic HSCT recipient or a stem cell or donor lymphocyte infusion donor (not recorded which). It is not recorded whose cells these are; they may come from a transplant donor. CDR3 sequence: CASSFLRDTYTGELFF. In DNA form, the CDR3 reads TGTGCCAGCAGTTTTCTCCGGGACACTTACACCGGGGAGCTGTTTTTT.